The clone carrying this T cell receptor beta chain was detected a few times. The sample comes from a study of blood T cell repertoires in COVID-19. Across the study: Specimens from acute and convalescent COVID-19 originated in the United States, Italy and Spain. Nucleic acid was either cDNA or gDNA, and it came from T cells, B-cell-depleted T cells, or PBMCs.

This CDR3 comprises 13 residues. V lost 1 base, J lost 6 bases, and 9 bases lay in between. Germline CDR1 reads LNHNV; CDR2 reads YYDKDF (reference sequence). Authors' analysis steps: The authors estimated nucleated cell counts from reference gene primer amplification. Sequencing used immunoSEQ multiplex PCR; TCRdb keeps in-frame clones, though not all of them. The V and J calls and clone size are taken from that table; D and trimming were inferred from the DNA. The sample lists about 99,000 clones, roughly 89% occurring once. This sequence was found in a man in his 70s with active or convalescent COVID-19. The specimen was peripheral blood. V gene TRBV15 combines with J gene TRBJ1-2; no definite D call. This CDR3 is CATSRGGADGYTF. CDR3 DNA sequence: TGTGCCACCAGCAGAGGAGGAGCGGATGGCTACACCTTC.